Listed below are T cell receptor beta chains from one sample, sequenced in a study of blood T cell repertoires in COVID-19. Profiled with immunoSEQ multiplex PCR; TCRdb holds only in-frame clones, not every one. The sample consists of fewer than 200,000 clones, about 85% of them appearing once. Source material: peripheral blood. These receptors were obtained from a man in his sixties who had recovered from COVID-19. Each CDR3 is given with its conserved first and last residue. The order of the fields is V gene, clone size, D gene, J gene, CDR3 DNA, CDR3 protein. D genes are given only for firm matches. Clone size is stated in some rows and not others, as once, few, many or a class when expanded.

TRBV6-2/TRBV6-3	once	TRBD1	TRBJ1-2	TGTGCCAGCAGTTTCGGACAGGGTTGGGACTACACCTTC	CASSFGQGWDYTF
TRBV27	NA	TRBD2	TRBJ2-3	TGTGCCAGCAGTTCCTACCAGCGGGGGATAGATACGCAGTATTTT	CASSSYQRGIDTQYF
TRBV29-1	NA	TRBD1	TRBJ1-1	TGCAGCGTCGCAGGGGGCGATATGAACACTGAAGCTTTCTTT	CSVAGGDMNTEAFF
TRBV9	once	TRBD1	TRBJ2-5	TGTGCCAGCAGTCCAGGTCGGGACAGTCAAGAGACCCAGTACTTC	CASSPGRDSQETQYF
TRBV30	NA	NA	TRBJ2-3	TGTGCCTGGAGCATAGGGGCAGCGAGCACAGATACGCAGTATTTT	CAWSIGAASTDTQYF
TRBV2	NA	TRBD1	TRBJ1-5	TGTGCCGCAGAACAGGGGGCCGGTCAGCCCCAGCATTTT	CAAEQGAGQPQHF
TRBV24-1	once	TRBD1	TRBJ2-3	TGTGCCACCAGTGTGCGACAGGGGGCTAAAGATACGCAGTATTTT	CATSVRQGAKDTQYF
TRBV9	NA	TRBD1	TRBJ2-7	TGTGCCAGCAGCGTACTAGGACAGGGCTACGAGCAGTACTTC	CASSVLGQGYEQYF
TRBV19	NA	NA	TRBJ1-2	TGTGCCAGTAGTATAGGCGGCAGAAACTATGGCTACACCTTC	CASSIGGRNYGYTF
TRBV5-1	NA	NA	TRBJ1-6	TGCGCCAGCAGCTCCGGGACGGGACTCGGTTCACCCCTCCACTTT	CASSSGTGLGSPLHF
TRBV9	NA	TRBD1	TRBJ2-2	TGTGCCAGCAGCACGGTCCGGGACAGGACGGACACCGGGGAGCTGTTTTTT	CASSTVRDRTDTGELFF
TRBV15	NA	TRBD2	TRBJ2-7	TGTGCCACCAGCAGGGAACCTCTAGCGGGAGGCCCCTACGAGCAGTACTTC	CATSREPLAGGPYEQYF
TRBV12-3/TRBV12-4	once	NA	TRBJ2-7	TGTGCCAGCACCTCGACAGGCACCTACGAGCAGTACTTC	CASTSTGTYEQYF
TRBV4-2	NA	TRBD2	TRBJ2-1	TGTGCCAGCAGCCCCATCAGGACTAGCGGGGGTACCTTTAGAATAGAGCAGTTCTTC	CASSPIRTSGGTFRIEQFF
TRBV15	NA	NA	TRBJ2-5	TGTGCCACCAGCAAGGGAGCCGACCAAGAGACCCAGTACTTC	CATSKGADQETQYF
TRBV18	once	NA	TRBJ2-7	TGTGCCAGCTCGCGAAGGGGGTTATCCTACGAGCAGTACTTC	CASSRRGLSYEQYF
TRBV19	NA	NA	TRBJ1-1	TGTGCCAGTAGTATGGGTCAGGGTGTCACTGAAGCTTTCTTT	CASSMGQGVTEAFF
TRBV27	NA	NA	TRBJ1-6	TGTGCCAGCCAACAGGGACCTAATTCACCCCTCCACTTT	CASQQGPNSPLHF
TRBV25-1	NA	NA	TRBJ1-1	TGTGCCAGCAGGGGGGAGGGAGGGTTAGAGGCTGAAGCTTTCTTT	CASRGEGGLEAEAFF
TRBV3-1/TRBV3-2	NA	TRBD1	TRBJ2-3	TGTGCCAGCAGCCAAGAAGGACAGGGGGCGAAAGATACGCAGTATTTT	CASSQEGQGAKDTQYF
TRBV5-8	NA	TRBD2	TRBJ2-5	TGTGCCAGCAGCCCGGGACTAGCGGGAACCCTCGGAGAGACCCAGTACTTC	CASSPGLAGTLGETQYF
TRBV6-5	once	TRBD2	TRBJ2-1	TGTGCCACTCCCGGGACTAGAGGCCTGGGCAATGAGCAGTTCTTC	CATPGTRGLGNEQFF
TRBV10-2	NA	NA	TRBJ2-3	TGCGCCAGCAGCCGAGGCGGAGGGAGCACAGATACGCAGTATTTT	CASSRGGGSTDTQYF
TRBV6-5	few	NA	TRBJ1-2	TGTGCCAGCAGTTCCACTACCGGACACCTCTATGGCTACACCTTC	CASSSTTGHLYGYTF
TRBV19	NA	TRBD1	TRBJ1-2	TGTGCCAGTAGTATGGCCGACAGGGGCGCCCCCTCTCTCTCCTTC	CASSMADRGAPSLSF
TRBV7-9	NA	NA	TRBJ1-1	TGTGCCAGCAGCTCGAACGACTTTGAAGCTTTCTTT	CASSSNDFEAFF
TRBV13	NA	NA	TRBJ1-6	TGTGCCAGCAGCTCCTCCAGGGACATATATAATTCACCCCTCCACTTT	CASSSSRDIYNSPLHF
TRBV9	NA	NA	TRBJ1-3	TGTGCCAGCAGCGTAGGGGCAGGATACTCTGGAAACACCATATATTTT	CASSVGAGYSGNTIYF
TRBV19	NA	TRBD1	TRBJ1-1	TGTGCCAGTAGTATACAGGGGGCGAGGACTGAAGCTTTCTTT	CASSIQGARTEAFF
TRBV5-6	NA	TRBD1	TRBJ2-3	TGTGCCAGCAGCCCGATCCCGGGACAGGGAACCACAGATACGCAGTATTTT	CASSPIPGQGTTDTQYF
TRBV9	once	NA	TRBJ2-7	TGTGCCAGCAGCTTCACCTACGAGCAGTACTTC	CASSFTYEQYF
TRBV7-2	NA	TRBD2	TRBJ2-5	TGTGCCAGCAGCCCCGAGCTAGCGGGGGGACAAGAGACCCAGTACTTC	CASSPELAGGQETQYF
TRBV19	NA	NA	TRBJ2-3	TGTGCCAGTAAGGGAAGGACAGACAACACAGATACGCAGTATTTT	CASKGRTDNTDTQYF
TRBV11-3	NA	TRBD2	TRBJ2-3	TGTGCCAGCAAGCGGGGGGCCTCAGATACGCAGTATTTT	CASKRGASDTQYF
TRBV7-6	NA	TRBD2	TRBJ2-7	TGTGCCAGCAGCCCCCAGGCGGGGGGCTCCTACGAGCAGTACTTC	CASSPQAGGSYEQYF
TRBV2	NA	NA	TRBJ1-6	TGTGCCAGCAGTAGGGGTAATAATTCACCCCTCCACTTT	CASSRGNNSPLHF
TRBV7-2	NA	NA	TRBJ2-7	TGTGCCAGCAGCCAAGCTAGAGGCCGGGGTACCTACGAGCAGTACTTC	CASSQARGRGTYEQYF
TRBV2	NA	NA	TRBJ1-6	TGTGCCAGCAGTCCCGACAGGTATAATTCACCCCTCCACTTT	CASSPDRYNSPLHF
TRBV7-9	NA	TRBD1	TRBJ1-2	TGTGCCAGCAGCTTAGGGACAGGAGAGCTTAACTATGGCTACACCTTC	CASSLGTGELNYGYTF
TRBV10-3	once	TRBD2	TRBJ2-3	TGTGCCATCAGTGGTTTTAGCGGGGGGACCACAGATACGCAGTATTTT	CAISGFSGGTTDTQYF
TRBV6-5	NA	TRBD2	TRBJ2-3	TGTGCCAGCAGCGGGACTAGCGGGGGCACAGATACGCAGTATTTT	CASSGTSGGTDTQYF
TRBV6-2/TRBV6-3	NA	TRBD1	TRBJ2-1	TGTGCCAGCAGCCCTATATCCGGGACAGACTACAATGAGCAGTTCTTC	CASSPISGTDYNEQFF
TRBV5-4	NA	TRBD1	TRBJ1-1	TGTGCCAGCAGCAACCGGGACAGTGGCACTGAAGCTTTCTTT	CASSNRDSGTEAFF
TRBV19	NA	TRBD2	TRBJ2-2	TGTGCCAGTAGTATCCTTCGGACTAGGAACACCGGGGAGCTGTTTTTT	CASSILRTRNTGELFF
TRBV7-2	NA	TRBD1	TRBJ2-3	TGTGCCAGCAGCTTCACAGGGGTTGATACGCAGTATTTT	CASSFTGVDTQYF
TRBV20-1	NA	TRBD2	TRBJ2-3	TGCAGTGCTAGTGCGTTTAGCGGGGGGGCAGGCATAGATACGCAGTATTTT	CSASAFSGGAGIDTQYF
TRBV29-1	NA	NA	TRBJ2-2	TGCAGCGTGATGGTACACCTGAACACCGGGGAGCTGTTTTTT	CSVMVHLNTGELFF
TRBV4-2	few	NA	TRBJ2-7	TGTGCCAGCAGCCAAGATCGGGGGACAGCCGAGCAGTACTTC	CASSQDRGTAEQYF
TRBV5-8	NA	NA	TRBJ2-3	TGTGCCAGCAGCTTCGCCACACAGGGATTAGGCACAGATACGCAGTATTTT	CASSFATQGLGTDTQYF
TRBV4-1	NA	NA	TRBJ1-3	TGCGCCAGCAGCCAAGAGGGGGGTGACAGCTCTGGAAACACCATATATTTT	CASSQEGGDSSGNTIYF